The clone carrying this T cell receptor beta chain came up many times. These data originate in a study of early T cells in non-severe SARS-CoV-2 infection. TCRdb processed the 5' RACE reads anew with MiXCR; each CDR3 protein has one entry. The table records tens of thousands of distinct CDR3 sequences, roughly 7% of them present only once. Germline trimming cut 3 bases from V and 0 bases from J; bases unmatched to any gene: 3. This CDR3 is built from 16 residues. The V gene's germline CDR1 is GTSNPN and CDR2 SVGIG (reference sequence). This chain uses TRBV30 with TRBJ2-6, with 9 bases that match TRBD2. The material sequenced was whole blood. The sequence was obtained from an adult who was a healthcare worker with PCR-confirmed SARS-CoV-2 infection or an uninfected control (not recorded which). CDR3 nucleotide sequence: TGTGCCTGGAGCGCGGGAGGGAACTCTGGGGCCAACGTCCTGACTTTC. It translates to CAWSAGGNSGANVLTF.